This T cell receptor (beta chain) came from a study of blood T cell repertoires in COVID-19. Turning to the study itself: COVID-19 samples collected from the United States, Italy and Spain covered acute and convalescent phases.

Germline V gives CDR1 MDHEN, CDR2 SYDVKM. The CDR3 has 14 residues. V lost 4 bases and J 0 bases, leaving 4 bases between the germline ends. The protocol was immunoSEQ multiplex PCR, while the TCRdb copy is restricted to in-frame clones and leaves out a portion. The data contain 330,000 or so clones, roughly 90% of them singletons. V usage is TRBV28 and J usage is TRBJ1-6; no clear D. The sample was peripheral blood. The TCR originated in a man aged 25-45 years with COVID-19, enrolled during active disease. The CDR3 loop reads CASSSSSYNSPLHF. Written as DNA, the CDR3 is TGTGCCAGCAGTTCCAGCTCCTATAATTCACCCCTCCACTTT.